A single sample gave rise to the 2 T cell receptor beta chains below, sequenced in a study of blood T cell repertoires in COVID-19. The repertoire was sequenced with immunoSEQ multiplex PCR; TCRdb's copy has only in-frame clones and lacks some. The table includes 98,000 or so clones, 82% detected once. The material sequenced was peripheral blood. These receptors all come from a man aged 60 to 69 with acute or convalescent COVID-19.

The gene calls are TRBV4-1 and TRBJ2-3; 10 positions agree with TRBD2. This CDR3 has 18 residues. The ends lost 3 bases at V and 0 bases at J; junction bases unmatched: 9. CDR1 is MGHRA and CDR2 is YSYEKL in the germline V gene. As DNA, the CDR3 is TGCGCCAGCAGCCAGTCTGGGGGACTAGCGACTAGCACAGATACGCAGTATTTT. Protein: CASSQSGGLATSTDTQYF.

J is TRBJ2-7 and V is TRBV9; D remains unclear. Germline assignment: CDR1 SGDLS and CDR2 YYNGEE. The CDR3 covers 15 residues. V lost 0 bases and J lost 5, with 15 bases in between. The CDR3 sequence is CASSVGQQILNEQYF. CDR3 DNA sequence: TGTGCCAGCAGCGTAGGTCAACAGATCCTAAACGAGCAGTACTTC.